This T cell receptor (beta chain) stems from a study of response to subunit inactivated influenza vaccine. Study results and caveats: Authors suggested seasonal influenza vaccinations each recruit few new T cells.

This CDR3 is 14 amino acids long. V was pared by 5 bases and J by 3 bases, with 14 bases between. The germline V gene has CDR1 SGHRS and CDR2 YFSETQ. In the case of this clonotype: Its matching antigen is unknown.

TCRdb re-called the RT-PCR reads with MiXCR, one entry per CDR3 protein. This sample has 500,000 to 600,000 distinct CDR3 sequences, with 10% to 15% found just once. This clonotype was obtained from a man aged 50 to 60 who received an inactivated influenza vaccine. This sample comprised PBMCs from blood, obtained more than 35 days after vaccination. The V gene is TRBV5-1, the J gene TRBJ1-2, with a possible D match to TRBD1 (6 bases). In nucleotides, the CDR3 is TGCGCCAGCAGTTCGCCGGGACAACACTATGGCTACACCTTC. Residues: CASSSPGQHYGYTF.